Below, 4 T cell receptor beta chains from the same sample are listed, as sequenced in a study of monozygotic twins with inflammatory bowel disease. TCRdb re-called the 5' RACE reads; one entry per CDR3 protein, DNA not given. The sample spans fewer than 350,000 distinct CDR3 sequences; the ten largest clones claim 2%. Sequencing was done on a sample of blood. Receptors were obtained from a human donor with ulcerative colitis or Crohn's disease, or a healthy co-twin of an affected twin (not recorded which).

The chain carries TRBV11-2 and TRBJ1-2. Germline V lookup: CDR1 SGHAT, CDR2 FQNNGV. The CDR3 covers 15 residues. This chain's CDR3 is CASSSHTTFNYGYTF.

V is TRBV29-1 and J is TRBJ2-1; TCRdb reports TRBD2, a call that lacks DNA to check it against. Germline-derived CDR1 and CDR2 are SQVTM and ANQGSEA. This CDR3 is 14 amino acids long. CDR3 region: CSVTSGRGKREQFF.

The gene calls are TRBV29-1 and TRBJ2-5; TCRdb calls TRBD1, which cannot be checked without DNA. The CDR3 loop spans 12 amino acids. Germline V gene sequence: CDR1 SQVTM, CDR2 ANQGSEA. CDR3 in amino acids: CSVRTGQETQYF.

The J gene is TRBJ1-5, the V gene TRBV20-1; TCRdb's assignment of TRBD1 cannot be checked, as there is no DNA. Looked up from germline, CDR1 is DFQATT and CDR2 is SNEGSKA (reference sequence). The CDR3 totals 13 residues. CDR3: CSAGDSPSEPQHF.